This record concerns one T cell receptor (beta chain) sequence. The CDR3 length is 17 residues. Germline CDR1 is LGHNA and CDR2 is YNFKEQ. After removal of 4 bases from V and 1 base from J, the junction contained 9 bases not matched to a gene. The data belong to a study of blood T cell repertoires in COVID-19. As for the study in general: PBMCs, B-cell-depleted T cells, or T cells were the source of the cDNA or gDNA that made up the material.

Produced via immunoSEQ multiplex PCR; TCRdb's table is partial and in-frame only. The sample comprises approximately 110,000 clones, around nine tenths of which are singletons, and around 2% rests with the top ten. Patients from Seattle were sampled longitudinally, starting during active infection. The sequenced sample was peripheral blood. The sequence came from a man aged 50 to 59 with COVID-19, enrolled during active disease. The J gene is TRBJ2-5, the V gene TRBV4-2; 10 bases agree with TRBD2. CDR3 sequence: CASSPLLAGVAQETQYF. DNA for the CDR3: TGTGCCAGCAGCCCCCTGCTAGCGGGAGTTGCCCAAGAGACCCAGTACTTC.